This entry concerns a single T cell receptor beta chain. The data were obtained in a study of blood T cell repertoires in COVID-19. Study-wide background: Sites across the United States, Italy and Spain contributed samples from acute and convalescent COVID-19. T cells, B-cell-depleted T cells, or PBMCs supplied cDNA or gDNA.

In the original analysis: Scientists estimated how many nucleated cells there were by amplifying reference gene primers. Sequencing used immunoSEQ multiplex PCR; TCRdb keeps in-frame clones, though not all of them. The DNA gave D and trimming, while V, J and clone size come from that table. In the table there are a few hundred thousand clones, around 85% of which are singletons. The V gene end was trimmed by 6 bases and the J gene end by 6 bases; junction bases not matched to a gene: 8. Germline-derived CDR1 and CDR2 are MDHEN and SYDVKM. The CDR3 loop spans 14 amino acids. The source material was peripheral blood. The chain recombines TRBV28 with TRBJ1-2, with TRBD1 matching over 9 bases. The TCR comes from a human donor with COVID-19, enrolled during active disease. The donor label of this sample is uncertain. CDR3: CASRDRGLVDGYTF. The CDR3 bases are TGTGCCAGCAGAGACAGGGGGTTGGTGGATGGCTACACCTTC.